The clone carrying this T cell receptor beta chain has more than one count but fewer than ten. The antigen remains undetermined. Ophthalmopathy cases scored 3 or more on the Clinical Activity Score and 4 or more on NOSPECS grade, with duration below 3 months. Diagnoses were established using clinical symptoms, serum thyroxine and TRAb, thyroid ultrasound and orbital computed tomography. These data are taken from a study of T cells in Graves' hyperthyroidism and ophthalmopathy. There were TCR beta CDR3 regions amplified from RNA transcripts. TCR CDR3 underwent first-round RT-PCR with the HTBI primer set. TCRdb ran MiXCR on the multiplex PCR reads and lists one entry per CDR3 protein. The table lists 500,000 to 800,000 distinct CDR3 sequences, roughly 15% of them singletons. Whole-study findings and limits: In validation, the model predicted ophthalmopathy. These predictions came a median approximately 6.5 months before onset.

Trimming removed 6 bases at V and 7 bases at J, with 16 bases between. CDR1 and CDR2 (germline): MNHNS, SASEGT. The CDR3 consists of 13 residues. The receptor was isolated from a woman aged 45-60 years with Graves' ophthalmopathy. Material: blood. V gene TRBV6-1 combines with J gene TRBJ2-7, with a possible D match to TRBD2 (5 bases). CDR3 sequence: CASRAGGLLEQYF. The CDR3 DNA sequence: TGTGCCAGCAGAGCCGGCGGGCTGTTGGAGCAGTACTTC.